What follows are 29 T cell receptor beta chains derived from one specimen sequenced in a study of human T cells and chemical hapten exposure. The time point denotes: patch test 1, 2 weeks after DPC sensitization. Treatment here: therapeutic diphenylcyclopropenone sensitization with weekly scalp DPC. Blood, whole and unfractionated, served as the source for total RNA extraction. In TCRdb, the RACE reads were re-called with MiXCR into one record per CDR3 protein. There are approximately 52,000 distinct CDR3 sequences in the sample; 9.5% to 11% occur only once, and 1.5% to 2% lies in the top ten. Material: whole blood, obtained in connection with sensitization to the hapten diphenylcyclopropenone (DPC). These receptors were taken from a middle-aged woman with alopecia areata. Some clones in this sample may be carry-over from other donors' samples.

This clonotype was detected ten times or more. The V call is TRBV18, the J call TRBJ1-6; D gene unclear. The germline gives CDR1 KGHSH, CDR2 LQKENI. The V end lost 1 base, the J end lost 6 bases, and 10 bases lay between the germline ends. The CDR3 runs to 15 residues. The CDR3 spells CASSPRTGANSPLHF. CDR3 sequence (DNA): TGTGCCAGCTCACCACGGACTGGAGCTAATTCACCCCTCCACTTT.

V is TRBV12-3 or TRBV12-4 and J is TRBJ1-4, with TRBD1 as a possible D gene (6 bases). The V and J ends lost 6 bases and 7 bases respectively, with 18 bases between them. The CDR3 consists of 15 residues. The CDR3 loop is CASSPGGAPREKLFF. The CDR3 DNA reads TGTGCCAGCAGCCCCGGGGGGGCGCCGCGTGAAAAACTGTTTTTT.

The table lists this clonotype with a few counts. CDR3 DNA sequence: TGCAGCGTTGAAGGTTTTGAAAGCGGGAGCTCCTACAATGAGCAGTTCTTC. Translation gives CSVEGFESGSSYNEQFF. The chain combines TRBV29-1 with TRBJ2-1, with 8 positions matching TRBD2. The V and J ends lost 1 base and 0 bases, in that order; junction bases with no gene match: 8. The CDR3 has 17 residues. Germline CDR1 SQVTM, CDR2 ANQGSEA.

This clonotype turned up a few times. In nucleotides, the CDR3 is TGTGCCAGCAGCGAAACAGGGTTACCCTATGGCTACACCTTC. This translates into CASSETGLPYGYTF. The rearrangement links TRBV5-4 to TRBJ1-2, with D perhaps matching TRBD1 (6 bases). The CDR3 consists of 14 residues. Germline values: CDR1 SGHNT, CDR2 YYREEE (reference sequence). With 4 bases removed from V and 4 bases from J, the gap between germline ends came to 14 bases.

This clonotype has a handful of counts. The chain is built from TRBV4-2 and TRBJ2-3, with 12 nucleotides matching TRBD2. There are 17 residues in the CDR3. The V gene end was trimmed by 1 base and the J gene end by 1 base; junction bases not matched to a gene: 3. The germline V gene encodes CDR1 LGHNA and CDR2 YNFKEQ. CDR3 amino acids: CASSQALAGGGTDTQYF. The CDR3, as DNA: TGTGCCAGCAGCCAAGCCCTAGCGGGAGGGGGCACAGATACGCAGTATTTT.

This clonotype has a count of ten or more. The chain uses TRBV30 and TRBJ1-5; 7 bases fit TRBD1. The CDR3 is 15 amino acids. Germline V gene sequence: CDR1 GTSNPN, CDR2 SVGIG (reference sequence). Germline trimming cut 4 bases from V and 3 bases from J; bases unmatched to any gene: 9. In DNA form, the CDR3 reads TGTGCCTGGACCCCCGGGACAGTTCCCAATCAGCCCCAGCATTTT. Amino acid sequence: CAWTPGTVPNQPQHF.

This rearrangement joins TRBV6-1 to TRBJ1-2; D remains unclear. Germline CDR1 reads MNHNS; CDR2 reads SASEGT. Trimming removed 6 bases at V and 4 bases at J, with 9 bases between. The CDR3 is 12 residues long. The CDR3 DNA is TGTGCCAGCAGGCCCGGTGGCTATGGCTACACCTTC. Its protein product is CASRPGGYGYTF.

This clonotype was observed a few times. CDR3 in amino acids: CASSPSGGGYNSPLHF. The CDR3 DNA is TGTGCCAGCAGCCCTAGTGGGGGAGGATATAATTCACCCCTCCACTTT. The V and J genes are TRBV7-9 and TRBJ1-6; D possibly corresponds to TRBD1 (5 bases). Trimming took 5 bases from V and 4 from J, leaving 15 bases between them. There are 16 residues in the CDR3. Germline V gives CDR1 SEHNR, CDR2 FQNEAQ (reference sequence).

This clonotype was recorded a few times. This rearrangement joins TRBV7-2 to TRBJ2-3, with D perhaps TRBD2 (5 bases). V was cut by 0 bases and J by 7 bases, with 14 bases left in between. Germline V CDR1 and CDR2: SGHTA, FQGNSA. The CDR3 has 15 residues. The CDR3 DNA is TGTGCCAGCAGCTTAGCGTCGGGGTCCATGAATACGCAGTATTTT. Protein: CASSLASGSMNTQYF.

This chain connects TRBV7-2 to TRBJ2-3, with TRBD2 matching 14 bases. V lost 3 bases and J lost 0; bases outside the gene matches: 2. The CDR3 has 17 residues. Per the germline V gene, CDR1 is SGHTA and CDR2 is FQGNSA. The CDR3 spells CASSLGLAGVSTDTQYF. CDR3 in DNA: TGTGCCAGCAGCTTGGGACTAGCGGGAGTAAGCACAGATACGCAGTATTTT. Looking up the rest from reference TRBV7-2 and TRBJ2-3 gives the full variable domain: GAGVSQSPSNKVTEKGKDVELRCDPISGHTALYWYRQSLGQGLEFLIYFQGNSAPDKSGLPSDRFSAERTGGSVSTLTIQRTQQEDSAVYLCASSLGLAGVSTDTQYFGPGTRLTVL.

In its sample, this clonotype was seen many times. The chain links TRBV28 to TRBJ2-1; no reliable D call. The CDR3 totals 16 residues. Deletions cut 4 bases from V and 1 base from J, with 14 bases between. Germline values: CDR1 MDHEN, CDR2 SYDVKM. The CDR3 DNA reads as TGTGCCAGCAGTTCGATCCGGACGGAATCCTACAATGAGCAGTTCTTC. Translating gives CASSSIRTESYNEQFF.

V gene TRBV19 combines with J gene TRBJ1-5; 8 bases agree with TRBD1. Germline trimming cut 7 bases from V and 7 bases from J; bases unmatched to any gene: 12. The CDR3 has 15 amino acids. Germline assignment: CDR1 LNHDA and CDR2 SQIVND (reference sequence). The CDR3: CASNPDRVGGQPQHF. The CDR3 nucleotides read TGTGCCAGTAACCCGGACAGGGTGGGCGGGCAGCCCCAGCATTTT.

With regard to this clonotype: Being one base from a much bigger clone, this may be a read error. The genes are TRBV11-2 and TRBJ2-5; D gene ambiguous. This CDR3 is 11 amino acids long. Germline CDR1 SGHAT, CDR2 FQNNGV. The CDR3 is CAGSSRETQYF. The DNA of the CDR3 is TGTGCCGGCAGTTCCAGGGAGACCCAGTACTTC.

The table lists this clonotype with a few counts. The CDR3: CASSPPGTYSSSYNEQFF. The CDR3 DNA is TGTGCCAGCAGTCCCCCTGGGACTTACTCTAGCTCCTACAATGAGCAGTTCTTC. This chain uses TRBV27 with TRBJ2-1, with D tentatively TRBD2 (6 bases). The V gene's germline CDR1 is MNHEY and CDR2 SMNVEV (reference sequence). The CDR3 sequence is 18 residues long. Trimming took 5 bases from V and 0 from J, leaving 20 bases between them.

The table lists this clonotype with many counts. The rearrangement uses TRBV19 and TRBJ2-3; tentatively, D is TRBD2 (5 bases). This CDR3 comprises 13 residues. The ends were cut back, 8 bases at V and 1 base at J, with 10 bases in the middle. Germline CDR1 LNHDA, CDR2 SQIVND (reference sequence). CDR3 region: CASARAGTDTQYF. The DNA for the CDR3 is TGTGCCAGTGCCCGAGCGGGCACAGATACGCAGTATTTT. The full variable domain, completed using reference TRBV19 and TRBJ2-3, is DGGITQSPKYLFRKEGQNVTLSCEQNLNHDAMYWYRQDPGQGLRLIYYSQIVNDFQKGDIAEGYSVSREKKESFPLTVTSAQKNPTAFYLCASARAGTDTQYFGPGTRLTVL.

The J gene is TRBJ2-7, the V gene TRBV3-1, with D uncertain. The CDR3 totals 16 residues. V lost 3 bases, J lost 5 bases, and 20 bases lay in between. The germline V gene has CDR1 LGHDT and CDR2 YNNKEL (reference sequence). CDR3: CASSHHKAALTDEQYF. The DNA of the CDR3 is TGTGCCAGCAGCCATCATAAAGCCGCATTGACCGACGAGCAGTACTTC.

This clonotype has more than one count but fewer than ten. This chain connects TRBV20-1 to TRBJ1-4; the match to TRBD1 covers 7 bases. The V segment lost 6 bases and the J segment 6 bases; nucleotides outside the gene matches: 7. This CDR3 has 13 residues. Germline CDR1 and CDR2: DFQATT and SNEGSKA (reference sequence). CDR3 DNA: TGCAGTGCCTCGCGACAGGGAGATGAAAAACTGTTTTTT. Amino acid sequence: CSASRQGDEKLFF.

DNA of the CDR3: TGTGCCAGCAGCGTAGTAGGACAGGGAAATTCACCCCTCCACTTT. It yields the protein CASSVVGQGNSPLHF. The chain carries TRBV9 and TRBJ1-6; 8 bases agree with TRBD1. CDR3 size: 15 residues. V was clipped by 0 bases and J by 7 bases; unmatched bases: 3. CDR1 is SGDLS and CDR2 is YYNGEE in the germline V gene.

The genes are TRBV7-2 and TRBJ2-1; 7 nucleotides match TRBD2. Germline V gene lookup returns CDR1 SGHTA and CDR2 FQGNSA. V was pared by 0 bases and J by 9 bases, with 5 bases of the junction left unmatched. CDR3 length equals 14 residues. The CDR3 reads CASSLAGGSGEQFF. The CDR3 DNA is TGTGCCAGCAGCTTAGCGGGGGGGTCCGGTGAGCAGTTCTTC.

J is TRBJ2-3 and V is TRBV7-6; 9 bases are a match to TRBD2. Germline V gene data show CDR1 as SGHVS and CDR2 as FNYEAQ. The CDR3 contains 16 residues. J lost 2 bases, V lost 2 bases, and 5 bases had no gene match. Here the CDR3 DNA reads TGTGCCAGCAGCTTACCACTAGCGGGCCTCACAGATACGCAGTATTTT. The encoded protein is CASSLPLAGLTDTQYF.

Many counts were recorded for this clonotype. This chain uses TRBV7-3 with TRBJ2-5; TRBD2 agrees at 9 bases. The length of the CDR3 is 15 residues. V lost 5 bases, J lost 0 bases, and 4 bases stayed unmatched. The V gene's germline CDR1 is SGHTA and CDR2 FQGTGA. The CDR3 DNA reads TGTGCCAGCAGCCTAGCGGGATCGAACCAAGAGACCCAGTACTTC. Protein sequence: CASSLAGSNQETQYF.

This clonotype was seen a few times. V usage is TRBV27 and J usage is TRBJ2-3; the D is unclear. The CDR3 runs to 11 residues. V dropped 2 bases and J dropped 5 bases, with 2 bases sitting between them. Germline values: CDR1 MNHEY, CDR2 SMNVEV (reference sequence). CDR3 DNA sequence: TGTGCCAGCAGTTTACGAGATACGCAGTATTTT. Its translation is CASSLRDTQYF.

This rearrangement joins TRBV27 to TRBJ2-6, with D hard to call. Germline V gene sequence: CDR1 MNHEY, CDR2 SMNVEV (reference sequence). Trimming removed 5 bases from V and 0 bases from J, with 8 bases in between. CDR3 length: 15 amino acids. The CDR3 is CASSLLYSGANVLTF. CDR3 sequence (DNA): TGTGCCAGCAGTCTCCTCTACTCTGGGGCCAACGTCCTGACTTTC.

This chain uses TRBV6-1 with TRBJ2-2; D gene unclear. V was pared by 2 bases and J by 4 bases, with 17 bases between. The CDR3 extends over 17 amino acids. CDR1 is MNHNS and CDR2 is SASEGT in the germline V gene. CDR3 bases: TGTGCCAGCAGTGAAAGGGTGTGGAGCACCACCACCGGGGAGCTGTTTTTT. Translating it yields CASSERVWSTTTGELFF.

This chain links TRBV6-5 with TRBJ2-1; 15 bases agree with TRBD2. Germline V gene lookup returns CDR1 MNHEY and CDR2 SVGAGI. The CDR3 sequence is 18 residues long. V shed 5 bases and J 2 bases; nucleotides not matched to a gene: 7. The chain's CDR3 is CASSPGLAGGSAYNEQFF. The CDR3 DNA reads TGTGCCAGCAGTCCCGGACTAGCGGGAGGGTCGGCCTACAATGAGCAGTTCTTC.

This clonotype has a count of ten or more. The chain carries TRBV28 and TRBJ1-2; TRBD1 matches 10 bases. Looked up from germline, CDR1 is MDHEN and CDR2 is SYDVKM. V lost 6 bases, J lost 6 bases, and 16 bases stayed unmatched. The CDR3 spans 17 residues. CDR3 in DNA: TGTGCCAGCAGCCCGTTAGGCTGGGGACAGGGGACCGATGGCTACACCTTC. Amino acid sequence: CASSPLGWGQGTDGYTF.

The chain couples TRBV7-8 to TRBJ2-4; D is ambiguous. V lost 4 bases and J 5 bases, leaving 9 bases between the germline ends. The CDR3 extends over 13 amino acids. From germline, CDR1 is SGHVS and CDR2 FQNEAQ. This chain's CDR3 is CASSSLDENIQYF. The CDR3 DNA is TGTGCCAGCAGCTCCCTGGACGAAAACATTCAGTACTTC.

This clonotype was observed a handful of times. This rearrangement joins TRBV28 to TRBJ1-6, with D hard to call. The CDR3 totals 11 residues. V was trimmed by 3 bases and J by 7 bases, leaving 1 base between them. CDR1 and CDR2 from the germline V gene are MDHEN and SYDVKM. The DNA of the CDR3 is TGTGCCAGCAGTTTGAATTCACCCCTCCACTTT. Protein sequence: CASSLNSPLHF.

This clonotype was counted only a few times. This chain joins TRBV11-2 and TRBJ2-3; 8 bases fit TRBD2. The CDR3 is 14 amino acids. CDR1 is SGHAT and CDR2 is FQNNGV in the germline V gene. J lost 6 bases, V lost 1 base, and 3 bases had no gene match. The CDR3 nucleotides are TGTGCCAGCAGCTTAGGTAGCGGGGTTGATACGCAGTATTTT. Translating it yields CASSLGSGVDTQYF. Filled out from reference TRBV11-2 and TRBJ2-3, the complete variable domain reads EAGVAQSPRYKIIEKRQSVAFWCNPISGHATLYWYQQILGQGPKLLIQFQNNGVVDDSQLPKDRFSAERLKGVDSTLKIQPAKLEDSAVYLCASSLGSGVDTQYFGPGTRLTVL.